The next 27 T cell receptor beta chains were all read from a single sample in a study of CD8+ T cells in alopecia areata. It was cDNA, reverse transcribed from extracted RNA, that served as the sequencing template. TCRdb keeps only in-frame clones here, not all; method: immunoSEQ multiplex PCR. The sample includes under 150,000 clones, roughly three fifths of them seen just once. Treatment described: oral pan-JAK inhibitor, 5-10 mg twice daily. The material was CD4+ T cells sorted from blood, obtained at week 24, from a patient treated with tofacitinib. Receptors originate from a human donor with alopecia areata.

This chain links TRBV20-1 with TRBJ2-5; the D is unclear. This CDR3 spans 11 amino acids. Trimming stripped 7 bases from V and 2 bases from J, with 8 bases between. From germline, CDR1 is DFQATT and CDR2 SNEGSKA (reference sequence). The CDR3 region has the DNA TGCAGTGTCGGATATCAAGAGACCCAGTACTTC. It yields the protein CSVGYQETQYF.

This sequence joins TRBV5-1 and TRBJ2-5; no definite D call. V was clipped by 2 bases and J by 2 bases, with 16 bases between them. Germline V CDR1 and CDR2: SGHRS, YFSETQ. The CDR3 runs to 16 residues. The CDR3 loop is CASSFSFTSYQETQYF. The CDR3 nucleotides are TGCGCCAGCAGCTTCAGTTTCACCAGCTATCAAGAGACCCAGTACTTC.

This clone was observed a single time. This chain joins TRBV30 and TRBJ1-2, with D hard to call. The CDR3 contains 11 residues. V lost 5 bases and J lost 8, with 12 bases in between. The germline CDR1 and CDR2 sequences are GTSNPN and SVGIG (reference sequence). CDR3 DNA: TGTGCCTGGGCTGACAAAGGGGGCTACACCTTC. Encoded protein: CAWADKGGYTF.

This clone occurred a few times. J is TRBJ2-7 and V is TRBV2; TRBD2 aligns across 8 bases. CDR3 length: 13 amino acids. Looked up from germline, CDR1 is SNHLY and CDR2 is FYNNEI. Trimming cost V 11 bases and J 0 bases; bases outside gene matches: 6. CDR3 coding DNA: TGTGCCGGCAAGCGGGGGAGCTCCTACGAGCAGTACTTC. Its translation: CAGKRGSSYEQYF.

V usage is TRBV5-1 and J usage is TRBJ2-1; D is unclear. V was shortened by 0 bases and J by 8 bases, with 12 bases between the two germline ends. The CDR3 extends over 14 amino acids. Per germline, CDR1 SGHRS and CDR2 YFSETQ. The CDR3 region is CASSLAARIHEQFF. In nucleotides, the CDR3 is TGCGCCAGCAGCTTGGCCGCGAGGATCCATGAGCAGTTCTTC.

The chain combines TRBV9 with TRBJ2-5; 7 positions match TRBD2. The CDR3 totals 15 residues. Germline CDR1 SGDLS, CDR2 YYNGEE. V trimming: 3 bases; J trimming: 5 bases; junction bases outside the gene matches: 10. In DNA, the CDR3 is TGTGCCAGCAGCGCAGCGGGGATAACGGGGGAGACCCAGTACTTC. Translated: CASSAAGITGETQYF.

V usage is TRBV9 and J usage is TRBJ1-2; D is unclear. The V gene lost 5 bases and the J gene lost 8 bases, with 10 bases spanning the gap. This CDR3 comprises 11 residues. CDR1 is SGDLS, CDR2 YYNGEE, per germline. Here the CDR3 DNA reads TGTGCCAGCAGGCATGACGGGGGCTACACCTTC. Its translation is CASRHDGGYTF.

The chain employs TRBV7-6 and TRBJ2-7; perhaps TRBD2 as D (7 bases). V was pared by 5 bases and J by 8 bases, with 16 bases between. The CDR3 spans 13 residues. CDR1 and CDR2 from the germline V gene are SGHVS and FNYEAQ. Written as DNA, the CDR3 is TGTGCCAGCAGCCCTACCGGGGGGACAAAGCAGTACTTC. It codes for CASSPTGGTKQYF.

The sample holds a few counts of this clone. The CDR3 sequence is CASSSSGTGVNEQFF. The DNA of the CDR3 is TGTGCCAGCAGTTCCTCCGGGACAGGGGTCAATGAGCAGTTCTTC. This chain connects TRBV6-5 to TRBJ2-1, with TRBD1 matching over 10 bases. Trimming at V came to 4 bases and at J to 6 bases, leaving 6 bases not matched to a gene. Germline CDR1 reads MNHEY; CDR2 reads SVGAGI. CDR3 length: 15 residues.

J is TRBJ1-4 and V is TRBV7-9, with 9 bases fitting TRBD1. CDR1 and CDR2 (germline): SEHNR, FQNEAQ (reference sequence). The trim removed 2 bases at V and 7 bases at J, leaving 5 bases unmatched. The CDR3 has 15 amino acids. The CDR3 nucleotides read TGTGCCAGCAGCTTAACAGGGGGCGCGGGTGAAAAACTGTTTTTT. This codes for CASSLTGGAGEKLFF.

This clone was seen a handful of times. The chain employs TRBV7-2 and TRBJ2-7; no clear D. V gave up 5 bases and J gave up 0 bases, with 5 bases separating them. CDR1 is SGHTA and CDR2 is FQGNSA in the germline V gene. CDR3 length equals 12 residues. The CDR3 DNA follows: TGTGCCAGCAGCCGGTTCTCCTACGAGCAGTACTTC. Its protein product is CASSRFSYEQYF. Variable domain in full (rest from reference TRBV7-2 and TRBJ2-7): GAGVSQSPSNKVTEKGKDVELRCDPISGHTALYWYRQSLGQGLEFLIYFQGNSAPDKSGLPSDRFSAERTGGSVSTLTIQRTQQEDSAVYLCASSRFSYEQYFGPGTRLTVT.

This clone has a count of ten or more. The chain is built from TRBV19 and TRBJ2-2; 7 bases fit TRBD1. V dropped 5 bases and J dropped 6; count of bases not matched to a gene: 12. This CDR3 comprises 16 residues. In germline, CDR1 is LNHDA, CDR2 SQIVND (reference sequence). The CDR3 loop reads CASSATRTGGAGELFF. The CDR3 nucleotides read TGTGCCAGTAGTGCTACCAGGACAGGTGGGGCCGGGGAGCTGTTTTTT.

The chain uses TRBV5-1 and TRBJ2-5, with 10 nucleotides matching TRBD2. V dropped 6 bases and J dropped 5; count of bases not matched to a gene: 7. This CDR3 is 14 amino acids long. Germline V lookup: CDR1 SGHRS, CDR2 YFSETQ. CDR3 coding DNA: TGCGCCAGCACTGTAGCGGGGGGTTTGGAGACCCAGTACTTC. Translation gives CASTVAGGLETQYF.

The chain links TRBV6-5 to TRBJ1-1; the D is unclear. The germline V and J ends were trimmed by 6 bases and 0 bases, with 2 bases remaining between them. Germline assignment: CDR1 MNHEY and CDR2 SVGAGI. This CDR3 contains 11 residues. CDR3 residues: CASRMNTEAFF. The CDR3 region has the DNA TGTGCCAGCAGGATGAACACTGAAGCTTTCTTT.

The chain recombines TRBV7-2 with TRBJ1-5, with a weak D call TRBD1 (5 bases). This CDR3 has 19 amino acids. V was trimmed by 4 bases and J by 0 bases, leaving 22 bases between them. Germline CDR1 reads SGHTA; CDR2 reads FQGNSA. The CDR3, as DNA: TGTGCCAGCAGCTCTAACGAGGGACGGGACGCCTATAGCAATCAGCCCCAGCATTTT. The encoded protein is CASSSNEGRDAYSNQPQHF. The complete variable domain, with remaining parts taken from reference TRBV7-2 and TRBJ1-5, reads GAGVSQSPSNKVTEKGKDVELRCDPISGHTALYWYRQSLGQGLEFLIYFQGNSAPDKSGLPSDRFSAERTGGSVSTLTIQRTQQEDSAVYLCASSSNEGRDAYSNQPQHFGDGTRLSIL.

The chain couples TRBV10-3 to TRBJ1-2, with D perhaps matching TRBD1 (6 bases). This CDR3 has 15 residues. Germline CDR1 reads ENHRY; CDR2 reads SYGVKD. V lost 7 bases, J lost 1 base, and 16 bases lay in between. The CDR3, as DNA: TGTGCCATCACTCCCTCGACAGGAGTTAACTATGGCTACACCTTC. Its translation is CAITPSTGVNYGYTF.

The chain is built from TRBV4-2 and TRBJ2-7; 12 nucleotides line up with TRBD1. This CDR3 has 17 residues. From germline, CDR1 is LGHNA and CDR2 YNFKEQ. J lost 6 bases, V lost 7 bases, and 16 bases had no gene match. DNA for the CDR3: TGTGCCAGCACCCCGGGGAAGGGACAGGGGGCTCCGGGCGAGCAGTACTTC. Residues: CASTPGKGQGAPGEQYF.

The V call is TRBV30, the J call TRBJ2-5, with TRBD2 identical over 12 bases. V trimming: 1 base; J trimming: 7 bases; junction bases outside the gene matches: 7. The germline gives CDR1 GTSNPN, CDR2 SVGIG (reference sequence). The length of the CDR3 is 15 residues. CDR3 nucleotides: TGTGCCTGGAGTGGGCTAGCGGGGGGGCCGGGGACCCAGTACTTC. This codes for CAWSGLAGGPGTQYF.

This sequence joins TRBV29-1 and TRBJ2-5; 12 bases align to TRBD2. J gave up 5 bases and V 6 bases, and 10 bases lay outside the gene matches. Germline values: CDR1 SQVTM, CDR2 ANQGSEA. The CDR3 covers 15 residues. CDR3 in amino acids: CSVLPSGGALETQYF. The CDR3 DNA reads TGCAGCGTCCTGCCTAGCGGGGGGGCCTTGGAGACCCAGTACTTC.

This clone was counted a few times. This sequence joins TRBV29-1 and TRBJ2-3; TRBD2 might be the D (6 bases). Trimming took 6 bases from V and 4 from J, leaving 11 bases between them. Germline V gene lookup returns CDR1 SQVTM and CDR2 ANQGSEA. The CDR3 contains 12 residues. CDR3 DNA: TGCAGCGTCAGGTCTAGCGCAGATACGCAGTATTTT. Amino acids: CSVRSSADTQYF.

The V and J genes are TRBV25-1 and TRBJ1-2, with TRBD1 identical over 7 bases. The germline CDR1 and CDR2 sequences are MGHDK and SYGVNS. The CDR3 spans 13 residues. J lost 7 bases, V lost 6 bases, and 8 bases had no gene match. The CDR3 is CASRPHRGLGYTF. The CDR3 DNA is TGTGCCAGCAGGCCTCACAGGGGCCTTGGCTACACCTTC.

Written as DNA, the CDR3 is TGTGCCAGCAGTTCTGCTAGCACAGATACGCAGTATTTT. It specifies CASSSASTDTQYF. V usage is TRBV7-2 and J usage is TRBJ2-3; D ambiguous. The CDR3 is 13 residues long. Trimming took off 6 bases at V and 0 bases at J, with 7 bases between the two ends. Looked up from germline, CDR1 is SGHTA and CDR2 is FQGNSA. Full variable domain (rest looked up from reference TRBV7-2 and TRBJ2-3): GAGVSQSPSNKVTEKGKDVELRCDPISGHTALYWYRQSLGQGLEFLIYFQGNSAPDKSGLPSDRFSAERTGGSVSTLTIQRTQQEDSAVYLCASSSASTDTQYFGPGTRLTVL.

In its sample, this clone was seen a few times. J is TRBJ2-7 and V is TRBV5-1, with TRBD2 matching over 11 bases. Trimming at V came to 7 bases and at J to 3 bases, leaving 9 bases not matched to a gene. Germline V gene lookup returns CDR1 SGHRS and CDR2 YFSETQ. This CDR3 has 15 residues. The CDR3 spells CASGTSGGPFYEQYF. CDR3 bases: TGCGCCAGCGGCACTAGCGGGGGTCCTTTCTACGAGCAGTACTTC.

This clone was found a few times. J is TRBJ2-6 and V is TRBV4-3; 9 bases line up with TRBD1. V dropped 4 bases and J dropped 0; count of bases not matched to a gene: 4. The CDR3 loop spans 17 amino acids. Germline V gene data show CDR1 as LGHNA and CDR2 as YSLEER. Here the CDR3 DNA reads TGCGCCAGCAGCCCCCGGGACAGGGACTCTGGGGCCAACGTCCTGACTTTC. Its translation: CASSPRDRDSGANVLTF.

The CDR3 loop reads CASSQTPLVTQYF. The CDR3 bases are TGCGCCAGCAGCCAAACACCGTTAGTGACCCAGTACTTC. The chain has TRBV4-1 and TRBJ2-5; D not certain. This CDR3 spans 13 amino acids. The germline V gene has CDR1 MGHRA and CDR2 YSYEKL. The V gene lost 2 bases and the J gene lost 7 bases, with 11 bases spanning the gap.

This clone was picked up a small number of times. Other DNA sequences of this sample code for an identical CDR3. The gene calls are TRBV14 and TRBJ1-6, with D uncertain. The germline V gene encodes CDR1 SGHDN and CDR2 FVKESK. V was trimmed by 1 base and J by 10 bases, leaving 5 bases between them. CDR3 length: 12 amino acids. This CDR3 is CASSQALSPLHF. The CDR3 nucleotides read TGTGCCAGCAGCCAAGCTTTGTCACCCCTCCACTTT.

This clone occurred a few times. J is TRBJ1-2 and V is TRBV4-3; D unresolved. This CDR3 is 13 amino acids long. V lost 4 bases to trimming and J lost 0 bases, with 6 bases between them. Germline V gene sequence: CDR1 LGHNA, CDR2 YSLEER. Written as DNA, the CDR3 is TGCGCCAGCAGCCGGGATACTAACTATGGCTACACCTTC. Translated: CASSRDTNYGYTF.